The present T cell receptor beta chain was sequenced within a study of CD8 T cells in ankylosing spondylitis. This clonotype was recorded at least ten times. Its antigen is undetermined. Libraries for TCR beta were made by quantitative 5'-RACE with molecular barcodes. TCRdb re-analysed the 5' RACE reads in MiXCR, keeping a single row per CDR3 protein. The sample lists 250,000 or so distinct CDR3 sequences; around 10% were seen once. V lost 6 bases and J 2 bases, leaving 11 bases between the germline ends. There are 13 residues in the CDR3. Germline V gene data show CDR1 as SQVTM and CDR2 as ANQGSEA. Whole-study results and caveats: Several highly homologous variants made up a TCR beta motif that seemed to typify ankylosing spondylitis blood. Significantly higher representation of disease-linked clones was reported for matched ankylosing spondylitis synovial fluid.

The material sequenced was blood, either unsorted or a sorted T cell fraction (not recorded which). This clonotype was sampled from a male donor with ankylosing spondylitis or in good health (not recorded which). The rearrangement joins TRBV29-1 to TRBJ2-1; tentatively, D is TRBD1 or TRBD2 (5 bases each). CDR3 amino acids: CSVRDGAYNEQFF. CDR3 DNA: TGCAGCGTCCGGGACGGAGCCTACAATGAGCAGTTCTTC.